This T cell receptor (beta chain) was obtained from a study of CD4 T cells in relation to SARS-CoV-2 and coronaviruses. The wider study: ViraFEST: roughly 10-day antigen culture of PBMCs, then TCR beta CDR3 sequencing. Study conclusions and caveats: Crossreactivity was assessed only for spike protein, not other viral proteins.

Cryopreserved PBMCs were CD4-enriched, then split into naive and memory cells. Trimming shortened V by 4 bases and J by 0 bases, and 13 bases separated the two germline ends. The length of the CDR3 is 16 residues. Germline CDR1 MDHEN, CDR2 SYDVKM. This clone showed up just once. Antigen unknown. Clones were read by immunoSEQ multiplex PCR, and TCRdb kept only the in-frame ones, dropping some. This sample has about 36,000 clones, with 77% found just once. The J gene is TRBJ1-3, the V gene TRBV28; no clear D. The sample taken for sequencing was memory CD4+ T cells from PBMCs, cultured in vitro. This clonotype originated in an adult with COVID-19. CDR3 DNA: TGTGCCAGCAGTTCAAATTGGATCCACTCTGGAAACACCATATATTTT. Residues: CASSSNWIHSGNTIYF.